These 30 T cell receptor beta chains originate from one sample sequenced in a study of blood T cell repertoires in COVID-19. Clones were read by immunoSEQ multiplex PCR, and TCRdb kept only the in-frame ones, dropping some. This sample has some 250,000 clones, with approximately 86% found just once. The source material was peripheral blood. All receptors come from a man aged 30 to 39 with active or convalescent COVID-19.

V usage is TRBV30 and J usage is TRBJ1-5, with 7 bases aligning to TRBD1. Germline lookup yields CDR1 GTSNPN and CDR2 SVGIG (reference sequence). Germline trimming cut 0 bases from V and 4 bases from J; bases unmatched to any gene: 6. The CDR3 has 15 residues. CDR3 residues: CAWSVRSRGNQPQHF. CDR3 nucleotides: TGTGCCTGGAGTGTACGTTCCAGGGGGAATCAGCCCCAGCATTTT.

The V and J genes are TRBV12-3 or TRBV12-4 and TRBJ2-5; 7 nucleotides align to TRBD1. With 7 bases clipped from V and 5 bases from J, the junction kept 7 bases outside the gene matches. The CDR3 is made up of 13 amino acids. The CDR3 region has the DNA TGTGCCAGCACTCCAGGGGGAATCGAGACCCAGTACTTC. Protein sequence: CASTPGGIETQYF.

The chain links TRBV28 to TRBJ1-2, with D hard to call. CDR3 size: 11 residues. Germline-derived CDR1 and CDR2 are MDHEN and SYDVKM. V was trimmed by 5 bases and J by 10 bases, leaving 11 bases between them. The CDR3 here is CASSANSDYTF. CDR3 DNA: TGTGCCAGCAGTGCGAATTCCGACTACACCTTC.

The chain couples TRBV3-1 (or the pseudogene TRBV3-2) to TRBJ1-2; no clear D gene. V was cut by 1 base and J by 2 bases, with 11 bases left in between. There are 15 residues in the CDR3. CDR1 and CDR2 (germline): LGHDT, YNNKEL (reference sequence). The CDR3 sequence: CASSQGATQNYGYTF. CDR3 DNA: TGTGCCAGCAGCCAAGGGGCCACTCAAAACTATGGCTACACCTTC.

V gene TRBV11-2 combines with J gene TRBJ2-1; 9 positions match TRBD2. V lost 3 bases, J lost 1 base, and 7 bases stayed unmatched. Germline V gene lookup returns CDR1 SGHAT and CDR2 FQNNGV. The CDR3 is 17 residues long. The CDR3, as DNA: TGTGCCAGCAGCTTGCGGGGGGGCCCCTCGTCCTACAATGAGCAGTTCTTC. This codes for CASSLRGGPSSYNEQFF.

For this clone: A read error may produce the germline difference seen at one junction end. The chain has TRBV11-2 and TRBJ2-1; possibly TRBD1 for D (6 bases). Germline V CDR1 and CDR2: SGHAT, FQNNGV. The CDR3 runs 12 residues. Here the CDR3 DNA reads TGTGCCAGCAGCCTCCCAGACAGGAACGCACTCTTC. It is translated as CASSLPDRNALF.

The chain uses TRBV4-1 and TRBJ2-7; 10 bases agree with TRBD1. Germline V gives CDR1 MGHRA, CDR2 YSYEKL. There are 17 residues in the CDR3. The trim removed 0 bases at V and 1 base at J, leaving 6 bases unmatched. CDR3 sequence reads: CASSQEGTGQGSYEQYF. For the CDR3, the DNA is TGCGCCAGCAGCCAAGAGGGAACGGGACAGGGGTCCTACGAGCAGTACTTC.

The chain carries TRBV6-5 and TRBJ2-7; weak D call: TRBD2 (7 bases). Germline-derived CDR1 and CDR2 are MNHEY and SVGAGI. Trimming took 0 bases from V and 3 from J, leaving 15 bases between them. There are 16 residues in the CDR3. CDR3 in amino acids: CASSYSSGGPLYEQYF. CDR3 nucleotide sequence: TGTGCCAGCAGTTACTCATCGGGGGGCCCCCTCTACGAGCAGTACTTC.

The genes are TRBV5-8 and TRBJ1-1, with a tentative D call TRBD1 (5 bases). The germline V gene has CDR1 SGHTS and CDR2 YDEGEE. The CDR3 loop spans 17 amino acids. Trimming pared 2 bases from V and 1 base from J, leaving 18 bases between. CDR3 DNA sequence: TGTGCCAGCAGCTTTGTATATGGGGGGGTTCAGAACACTGAAGCTTTCTTT. It is translated as CASSFVYGGVQNTEAFF.

J is TRBJ2-3 and V is TRBV4-2, with TRBD2 identical over 9 bases. J was trimmed by 3 bases and V by 4 bases; bases with no gene match: 11. This CDR3 is 17 amino acids long. The germline V gene encodes CDR1 LGHNA and CDR2 YNFKEQ. The CDR3 region has the DNA TGTGCCAGCAGCCTAGGTGGGGCGGGGGGGCCAACAGATACGCAGTATTTT. This codes for CASSLGGAGGPTDTQYF.

V and J are TRBV27 and TRBJ2-7, with 7 bases that match TRBD2. J was trimmed by 6 bases and V by 5 bases; bases with no gene match: 10. CDR3 length: 14 amino acids. Germline-derived CDR1 and CDR2 are MNHEY and SMNVEV (reference sequence). The CDR3 region is CASSPAGRGAEQYF. The DNA for the CDR3 is TGTGCCAGCAGTCCAGCGGGGAGAGGGGCCGAGCAGTACTTC.

The chain joins TRBV7-8 to TRBJ1-4, with TRBD1 identical over 7 bases. The CDR3 consists of 15 residues. Germline-derived CDR1 and CDR2 are SGHVS and FQNEAQ. The J segment lost 6 bases and the V segment lost 4 bases, leaving 8 bases of the junction unmatched. CDR3 DNA sequence: TGTGCCAGCAGCTCGTACAGGGGAATTGATGAAAAACTGTTTTTT. This codes for CASSSYRGIDEKLFF.

This chain connects TRBV9 to TRBJ2-1; D unclear. This CDR3 contains 11 residues. Germline CDR1 and CDR2: SGDLS and YYNGEE. Trimming left V 7 bases short and J 3 bases short, with 5 bases between. The CDR3 nucleotides read TGTGCCAGCGGCAGCTACAATGAGCAGTTCTTC. Translation: CASGSYNEQFF.

This CDR3 reads CASSYPLDRFNSEAFF. The CDR3 DNA reads as TGTGCCAGCAGCTACCCTCTGGACAGGTTTAACTCTGAAGCTTTCTTT. This chain joins TRBV9 and TRBJ1-1; 7 bases map to TRBD1. The V and J ends lost 4 bases and 6 bases, in that order; junction bases with no gene match: 15. The CDR3 totals 16 residues. Germline CDR1 reads SGDLS; CDR2 reads YYNGEE.

V gene TRBV6-1 combines with J gene TRBJ2-7, with TRBD2 matching over 10 bases. V trimming: 1 base; J trimming: 2 bases; junction bases outside the gene matches: 2. The CDR3 has 15 amino acids. From germline, CDR1 is MNHNS and CDR2 SASEGT. In DNA form, the CDR3 reads TGTGCCAGCAGTGAAGGGACTAGCGGTCCCTACGAGCAGTACTTC. Translation: CASSEGTSGPYEQYF.

The chain links TRBV19 to TRBJ1-5; 10 nucleotides agree with TRBD1. Germline V lookup: CDR1 LNHDA, CDR2 SQIVND (reference sequence). This CDR3 is built from 19 residues. V lost 2 bases to trimming and J lost 1 base; unmatched junction nucleotides: 11. The CDR3 sequence is CASSIWGTGVSRSNQPQHF. The CDR3 DNA is TGTGCCAGTAGTATATGGGGGACAGGGGTAAGTAGGAGCAATCAGCCCCAGCATTTT.

The J gene is TRBJ1-2, the V gene TRBV12-3 or TRBV12-4, with a possible D match to TRBD1 (5 bases). The V end lost 4 bases, the J end lost 7 bases, and 10 bases lay between the germline ends. The CDR3 covers 12 residues. CDR3 sequence reads: CASSSWGPGYTF. CDR3 sequence (DNA): TGTGCCAGCAGTTCCTGGGGCCCTGGCTACACCTTC.

Concerning this clone: This same CDR3 is encoded by further DNA sequences in the sample. The chain carries TRBV9 and TRBJ1-1; TRBD1 matches at 7 bases. V lost 0 bases to trimming and J lost 2 bases; unmatched junction nucleotides: 4. The CDR3 sequence is 15 residues long. Germline CDR1 is SGDLS and CDR2 is YYNGEE. The CDR3 DNA is TGTGCCAGCAGCGTAGGGGCAGGGGGAAACACTGAAGCTTTCTTT. Protein product: CASSVGAGGNTEAFF.

V gene TRBV6-5 combines with J gene TRBJ2-2; 9 nucleotides agree with TRBD1. This CDR3 comprises 15 residues. From germline, CDR1 is MNHEY and CDR2 SVGAGI. V gave up 2 bases and J gave up 6 bases; unmatched junction bases: 4. The CDR3 nucleotides read TGTGCCAGCAGTTACCCGGGACAGGGCTCCGGGGAGCTGTTTTTT. This sequence encodes CASSYPGQGSGELFF.

This clone has just a few counts. This rearrangement joins TRBV7-9 to TRBJ1-2, with D possibly TRBD1 on 5 matching bases. Germline V gives CDR1 SEHNR, CDR2 FQNEAQ (reference sequence). There are 13 residues in the CDR3. The ends were cut back, 11 bases at V and 6 bases at J, with 19 bases in the middle. The CDR3 sequence: CAGGAGEMDGYTF. The CDR3, as DNA: TGTGCCGGCGGGGCGGGGGAGATGGATGGCTACACCTTC.

This clone occurred once. The chain links TRBV4-1 to TRBJ1-2; no clear D gene. Germline-derived CDR1 and CDR2 are MGHRA and YSYEKL. The CDR3 is made up of 13 amino acids. The germline V and J ends were trimmed by 5 bases and 2 bases, with 9 bases remaining between them. CDR3 in amino acids: CASSGNGNYGYTF. In DNA, the CDR3 is TGCGCCAGCAGCGGCAACGGGAACTATGGCTACACCTTC.

The V and J genes are TRBV5-1 and TRBJ2-2; 10 nucleotides line up with TRBD2. Germline loops: CDR1 SGHRS, CDR2 YFSETQ. The V and J ends lost 7 bases and 2 bases, in that order; junction bases with no gene match: 2. The CDR3 is made up of 14 amino acids. In DNA, the CDR3 is TGCGCCAGCGAGCGGGGGGGCAACACCGGGGAGCTGTTTTTT. It encodes CASERGGNTGELFF.

The chain has TRBV15 and TRBJ2-5; D uncertain. Per the germline V gene, CDR1 is LNHNV and CDR2 is YYDKDF (reference sequence). The CDR3 sequence is 14 residues long. Trimming pared 3 bases from V and 1 base from J, leaving 9 bases between. The DNA of the CDR3 is TGTGCCACCAGCAGTAGTCTCGTCCAAGAGACCCAGTACTTC. This codes for CATSSSLVQETQYF.

The CDR3 sequence: CAPPRDRVFWQYF. CDR3 nucleotide sequence: TGTGCTCCGCCACGGGACAGGGTATTTTGGCAGTACTTC. This chain connects TRBV19 to TRBJ2-7, with 9 bases matching TRBD1. The germline V gene encodes CDR1 LNHDA and CDR2 SQIVND (reference sequence). The CDR3 covers 13 residues.

This rearrangement joins TRBV6-4 to TRBJ1-6; tentative D call: TRBD1 (6 bases). Between the trimmed V and J ends, which lost 6 bases and 8 bases, there was a span of 14 bases. The CDR3 length is 14 residues. The germline gives CDR1 MRHNA, CDR2 SNTAGT. The CDR3 spells CASREGGEDSPLHF. The CDR3, as DNA: TGTGCCAGCAGGGAAGGGGGTGAGGATTCACCCCTCCACTTT.

The chain couples TRBV6-2 or TRBV6-3 to TRBJ2-5, with TRBD1 matching 8 bases. The germline V gene has CDR1 MNHEY and CDR2 SVGEGT. There are 15 residues in the CDR3. The V gene end was trimmed by 6 bases and the J gene end by 4 bases; junction bases not matched to a gene: 10. The CDR3 sequence: CASSELTGTGETQYF. CDR3 nucleotides: TGTGCCAGCAGCGAACTTACCGGGACAGGAGAGACCCAGTACTTC.

CDR3 nucleotides: TGTGCCAGCAGCCAAGAGTGGGACAGGGGCACAGATACGCAGTATTTT. Its translation is CASSQEWDRGTDTQYF. The chain recombines TRBV4-2 with TRBJ2-3; the match to TRBD1 covers 9 bases. Looked up from germline, CDR1 is LGHNA and CDR2 is YNFKEQ. The CDR3 consists of 16 residues. J gave up 1 base and V 0 bases, and 2 bases lay outside the gene matches.

The chain recombines TRBV18 with TRBJ1-1, with TRBD1 matching 8 bases. CDR3 size: 13 residues. Germline loops: CDR1 KGHSH, CDR2 LQKENI. The V gene end was trimmed by 3 bases and the J gene end by 3 bases; junction bases not matched to a gene: 0. CDR3 nucleotides: TGTGCCAGCTCACCGGACAGGGACACTGAAGCTTTCTTT. It translates to CASSPDRDTEAFF.

The V call is TRBV6-6, the J call TRBJ2-2, with D possibly being TRBD2 (5 bases). Germline CDR1 is MNHNY and CDR2 is SVGAGI (reference sequence). The germline V and J ends were trimmed by 6 bases and 2 bases, with 31 bases remaining between them. CDR3 length: 21 amino acids. This chain's CDR3 is CASSPGSSGPFGGVNTGELFF. In DNA, the CDR3 is TGTGCCAGCAGCCCCGGGTCCAGCGGCCCTTTCGGCGGAGTAAACACCGGGGAGCTGTTTTTT.

This clone was seen a few times. The genes are TRBV24-1 and TRBJ1-1; the D is unclear. CDR1 KGHDR and CDR2 SFDVKD come from the germline V gene. Trimming left V 4 bases short and J 0 bases short, with 11 bases between. The CDR3 totals 15 residues. The CDR3 protein is CATSDLRAMNTEAFF. CDR3 coding DNA: TGTGCCACCAGTGACCTGAGGGCCATGAACACTGAAGCTTTCTTT.